The 11 T cell receptor beta chains presented below share a single source sample, sequenced in a study of cytomegalovirus exposure and HLA in healthy donors. PCR amplification relied on 60 Vbeta primers (plus 13 Jbeta primers). The assay was immunoSEQ multiplex PCR, and TCRdb's table has in-frame clones only and misses some. The sample has about 120,000 clones; about three quarters are singletons. Source material: PBMCs. Receptors were obtained from a human donor in good health.

This chain connects TRBV5-1 to TRBJ1-2, with 9 bases identical to TRBD1. CDR1 SGHRS and CDR2 YFSETQ come from the germline V gene. The CDR3 spans 14 residues. J gave up 8 bases and V 4 bases, and 9 bases lay outside the gene matches. CDR3 protein: CASSPGGQGRGYTF. CDR3 DNA: TGCGCCAGCAGCCCCGGGGGACAGGGTCGGGGCTACACCTTC.

V is TRBV29-1 and J is TRBJ1-2; possibly TRBD1 for D (5 bases). Trimming stripped 0 bases from V and 6 bases from J, with 8 bases between. The CDR3 runs 12 residues. CDR1 is SQVTM, CDR2 ANQGSEA, per germline. The CDR3 DNA reads TGCAGCGTTGAAGACCAGGGTGATGGCTACACCTTC. It translates to CSVEDQGDGYTF.

The rearrangement joins TRBV27 to TRBJ1-1; D gene unclear. From germline, CDR1 is MNHEY and CDR2 SMNVEV (reference sequence). This CDR3 spans 13 amino acids. With 2 bases removed from V and 7 bases from J, the gap between germline ends came to 11 bases. The DNA of the CDR3 is TGTGCCAGCAGTTTAGGAGGGTATGGTGAAGCTTTCTTT. It encodes CASSLGGYGEAFF.

The table lists this clone with a few counts. The gene calls are TRBV2 and TRBJ2-2, with 9 bases lining up with TRBD2. V lost 2 bases to trimming and J lost 2 bases; unmatched junction nucleotides: 3. Germline CDR1 and CDR2: SNHLY and FYNNEI. The CDR3 is 16 amino acids. The CDR3: CASSELAGENTGELFF. CDR3 nucleotide sequence: TGTGCCAGCAGTGAATTAGCGGGGGAAAACACCGGGGAGCTGTTTTTT.

V usage is TRBV18 and J usage is TRBJ2-7; D may be TRBD1 (6 bases). There are 14 residues in the CDR3. V was shortened by 6 bases and J by 2 bases, with 14 bases between the two germline ends. Germline loops: CDR1 KGHSH, CDR2 LQKENI. CDR3 sequence reads: CASSPTGSPYEQYF. The CDR3 DNA reads TGTGCCAGCTCTCCCACAGGGAGCCCCTACGAGCAGTACTTC.

The CDR3 DNA is TGCGCCAGCAGCTTGGCACACGGGGGAGGCGGCTACACCTTC. Translated, it gives CASSLAHGGGGYTF. The chain recombines TRBV5-1 with TRBJ1-2; perhaps TRBD1 as D (5 bases). Germline CDR1 reads SGHRS; CDR2 reads YFSETQ. V lost 0 bases and J 8 bases, leaving 14 bases between the germline ends. CDR3 size: 14 residues.

This chain links TRBV5-6 with TRBJ1-1; 10 positions agree with TRBD1. With 5 bases clipped from V and 11 bases from J, the junction kept 9 bases outside the gene matches. The germline V gene encodes CDR1 SGHDT and CDR2 YYEEEE. The CDR3 length is 13 residues. CDR3 in DNA: TGTGCCAGCAGTGGGGACAGGGGTCGTAGGGCTTTCTTT. This gives the protein CASSGDRGRRAFF.

This clone turned up a few times. The rearrangement uses TRBV6-1 and TRBJ2-1, with TRBD2 matching over 7 bases. This CDR3 comprises 15 residues. The junction had 6 bases not matched to a gene; V was cut back by 4 bases and J by 3 bases. Germline CDR1 and CDR2: MNHNS and SASEGT. The CDR3 loop is CASSVTGGFYNEQFF. The DNA for the CDR3 is TGTGCCAGCAGTGTTACGGGGGGATTCTACAATGAGCAGTTCTTC.

The chain links TRBV12-2 to TRBJ2-5; TRBD2 is the table's D call, not checked against the DNA. TRBJ2-7 explains the end of the DNA better; the J call may be wrong. TRBV12-2 is labeled a pseudogene. This CDR3 comprises 17 residues. CDR3 sequence (DNA): TGTGCAAGTCGCTCCGGGACTAGCGCCGGAAGGGTCTACGAGCAGTACTTC. This gives the protein CASRSGTSAGRVYEQYF.

The genes are TRBV19 and TRBJ1-2; 8 bases match TRBD1. The CDR3 covers 13 residues. V shed 3 bases, J shed 6 bases, and the junction held 3 bases outside the gene matches. Germline CDR1 reads LNHDA; CDR2 reads SQIVND (reference sequence). The CDR3 reads CASSMGDRHGYTF. CDR3 sequence (DNA): TGTGCCAGTAGTATGGGGGACAGGCATGGCTACACCTTC. Using reference TRBV19 and TRBJ1-2 for the parts outside the CDR3, the full variable domain is DGGITQSPKYLFRKEGQNVTLSCEQNLNHDAMYWYRQDPGQGLRLIYYSQIVNDFQKGDIAEGYSVSREKKESFPLTVTSAQKNPTAFYLCASSMGDRHGYTFGSGTRLTVV.

This chain uses TRBV6-6 with TRBJ2-2; D ambiguous. Germline values: CDR1 MNHNY, CDR2 SVGAGI (reference sequence). With 0 bases removed from V and 4 bases from J, the gap between germline ends came to 3 bases. This CDR3 has 13 residues. The CDR3 sequence is CASSYSSTGELFF. CDR3 nucleotides: TGTGCCAGCAGTTACTCCAGCACCGGGGAGCTGTTTTTT.